The 2 T cell receptor beta chains given below trace back to one sample, sequenced in a study of regulatory and conventional T cells in RAG deficiency. Measured with immunoSEQ multiplex PCR; TCRdb has only the in-frame clones, and not every one. This table holds about 19,000 clones, approximately 88% found once. Genomic DNA came from blood regulatory T cells gated CD4+ CD25-high CD127-low. These same records also appear under a second study, on regulatory T cells. According to that study: Primers: 52 TRBV forward and 13 TRBJ reverse.

Source material: Tregs sorted from blood. These receptors were collected from a human donor in good health.

This clone was seen a single time. V is TRBV21-1 and J is TRBJ2-1; the DNA was not used to check the table's D call, TRBD1. TRBV21-1 is a pseudogene segment. The CDR3 covers 16 residues. The CDR3 loop reads CASSKGRDSLFNEQFF. CDR3 sequence (DNA): TGTGCCAGCAGCAAAGGGAGGGACAGTTTATTCAATGAGCAGTTCTTC.

CDR3 loop: CASSPWNEQFF. CDR3 bases: TGTGCCAGCAGCCCGTGGAATGAGCAGTTCTTC. V is TRBV7-8 and J is TRBJ2-1, with unresolved D. The CDR3 is 11 residues long. Trimming shortened V by 5 bases and J by 7 bases, and 6 bases separated the two germline ends. Germline CDR1 reads SGHVS; CDR2 reads FQNEAQ.